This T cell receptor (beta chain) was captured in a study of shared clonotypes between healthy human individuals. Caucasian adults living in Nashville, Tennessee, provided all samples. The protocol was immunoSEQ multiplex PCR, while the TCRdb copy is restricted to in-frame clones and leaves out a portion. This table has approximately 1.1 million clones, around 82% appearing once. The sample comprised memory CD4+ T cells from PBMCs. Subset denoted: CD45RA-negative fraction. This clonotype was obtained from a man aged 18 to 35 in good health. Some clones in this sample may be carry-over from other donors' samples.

The CDR3 loop is CASSQWGGNYGYTF. The CDR3, as DNA: TGCGCCAGCAGCCAATGGGGGGGAAACTATGGCTACACCTTC. V is TRBV4-1 and J is TRBJ1-2, with D perhaps matching TRBD1 (5 bases). Per the germline V gene, CDR1 is MGHRA and CDR2 is YSYEKL. V was clipped by 2 bases and J by 2 bases, with 9 bases between them. The CDR3 has 14 residues.